This passage covers 25 T cell receptor beta chains from one sample sequenced in a study of T cell changes during pregnancy in multiple sclerosis. Sequencing was performed with immunoSEQ multiplex PCR; in TCRdb, only in-frame clones are kept and a portion is missing. There are some 94,000 clones in the sample; roughly 90% occur only once, and less than 2% lies in the top ten. The source was peripheral blood, collected in the first trimester of pregnancy. All receptors derive from a female donor with multiple sclerosis, enrolled in a pregnancy study.

V and J are TRBV7-2 and TRBJ2-5; a weak D match, TRBD2 (5 bases). Trimming shortened V by 0 bases and J by 4 bases, and 9 bases separated the two germline ends. The CDR3 length is 14 residues. Germline assignment: CDR1 SGHTA and CDR2 FQGNSA. The DNA for the CDR3 is TGTGCCAGCAGCTTAGCGGGAGTAGGAGAGACCCAGTACTTC. It translates to CASSLAGVGETQYF.

V and J are TRBV23-1 and TRBJ2-2, with a tentative D call TRBD1 (6 bases). TRBV23-1 is an ORF for which the function is uncertain. V lost 8 bases and J lost 1, with 11 bases in between. There are 14 residues in the CDR3. The CDR3 region is CASATTGNTGELFF. CDR3 nucleotides: TGCGCCAGCGCCACGACAGGGAACACCGGGGAGCTGTTTTTT.

This chain joins TRBV11-2 and TRBJ2-7; 10 bases align to TRBD1. CDR1 SGHAT and CDR2 FQNNGV come from the germline V gene. The V gene end was trimmed by 4 bases and the J gene end by 3 bases; junction bases not matched to a gene: 6. This CDR3 is 15 amino acids long. CDR3 sequence: CASSSLRDRGYEQYF. The CDR3 DNA reads TGTGCCAGCAGCTCCTTACGGGACAGGGGCTACGAGCAGTACTTC.

V is TRBV5-4 and J is TRBJ1-2; 7 bases line up with TRBD1. This CDR3 comprises 15 residues. V was clipped by 4 bases and J by 0 bases; unmatched bases: 6. In germline, CDR1 is SGHNT, CDR2 YYREEE (reference sequence). DNA for the CDR3: TGTGCCAGCAGCCCCAGACAGGGAGCTAACTATGGCTACACCTTC. This gives the protein CASSPRQGANYGYTF.

The chain carries TRBV19 and TRBJ2-7; 9 nucleotides match TRBD1. V lost 3 bases and J lost 3; bases outside the gene matches: 0. CDR3 size: 13 residues. Germline V CDR1 and CDR2: LNHDA, SQIVND (reference sequence). CDR3 nucleotides: TGTGCCAGTAGTATGGACAGGGGCTACGAGCAGTACTTC. The encoded protein is CASSMDRGYEQYF.

This chain joins TRBV29-1 and TRBJ1-2; no clear D gene. With 2 bases removed from V and 0 bases from J, the gap between germline ends came to 13 bases. The V gene's germline CDR1 is SQVTM and CDR2 ANQGSEA. CDR3 length: 15 amino acids. This chain's CDR3 is CSVEQRLASNYGYTF. DNA of the CDR3: TGCAGCGTTGAACAGAGACTAGCCTCTAACTATGGCTACACCTTC.

The CDR3 loop is CASSSVTGYGEQFF. CDR3 sequence (DNA): TGCGCCAGCAGCTCCGTTACAGGATACGGTGAGCAGTTCTTC. The V gene is TRBV5-1, the J gene TRBJ2-1, with D maybe TRBD1 (5 bases). V was pared by 3 bases and J by 9 bases, with 16 bases between. CDR1 and CDR2 (germline): SGHRS, YFSETQ. This CDR3 has 14 residues.

This rearrangement joins TRBV27 to TRBJ2-1; 9 bases are a match to TRBD2. V shed 3 bases and J 9 bases; nucleotides not matched to a gene: 12. The CDR3 spans 16 residues. Germline assignment: CDR1 MNHEY and CDR2 SMNVEV (reference sequence). The CDR3 loop is CASSLSRLAGTSEQFF. In DNA form, the CDR3 reads TGTGCCAGCAGTTTGTCTCGGCTAGCGGGGACCAGTGAGCAGTTCTTC.

The V call is TRBV27, the J call TRBJ2-7, with no clear D. V was pared by 2 bases and J by 6 bases, with 11 bases between. Germline V gene sequence: CDR1 MNHEY, CDR2 SMNVEV (reference sequence). CDR3 length equals 13 residues. The CDR3 nucleotides are TGTGCCAGCAGTTTACGCGGCGCCGTCGAGCAGTACTTC. It encodes CASSLRGAVEQYF.

The chain couples TRBV13 to TRBJ2-1; TRBD2 matches 7 bases. Looked up from germline, CDR1 is PRHDT and CDR2 is FYEKMQ (reference sequence). V lost 4 bases and J lost 3; bases outside the gene matches: 6. The CDR3 length is 15 residues. Here the CDR3 reads CASSSVLALYNEQFF. The CDR3 DNA sequence: TGTGCCAGCAGCTCGGTACTAGCGCTCTACAATGAGCAGTTCTTC.

The rearrangement joins TRBV19 to TRBJ2-1, with D possibly being TRBD1 (5 bases). V was cut by 6 bases and J by 0 bases, with 15 bases left in between. The CDR3 contains 16 residues. Germline V gives CDR1 LNHDA, CDR2 SQIVND (reference sequence). CDR3 DNA sequence: TGTGCCAGTAGGAGGAGAAGGACACCCTCCTACAATGAGCAGTTCTTC. It encodes CASRRRRTPSYNEQFF.

This clone came up once. The chain is built from TRBV27 and TRBJ1-1, with D unclear. The CDR3 totals 14 residues. The V end lost 2 bases, the J end lost 0 bases, and 7 bases lay between the germline ends. Germline loops: CDR1 MNHEY, CDR2 SMNVEV (reference sequence). The CDR3 is CASSLGGLNTEAFF. For the CDR3, the DNA is TGTGCCAGCAGTTTAGGCGGGTTGAACACTGAAGCTTTCTTT.

V gene TRBV5-1 combines with J gene TRBJ2-3; D gene uncertain. The CDR3 length is 13 residues. In germline, CDR1 is SGHRS, CDR2 YFSETQ. V lost 4 bases, J lost 2 bases, and 8 bases lay in between. CDR3 DNA sequence: TGCGCCAGCAGCGAACGACACACAGATACGCAGTATTTT. Translation gives CASSERHTDTQYF.

The chain joins TRBV5-4 to TRBJ2-7, with 11 bases fitting TRBD1. CDR1 is SGHNT and CDR2 is YYREEE in the germline V gene (reference sequence). J was trimmed by 5 bases and V by 0 bases; bases with no gene match: 1. The CDR3 spans 14 residues. CDR3 sequence reads: CASSLGDRGNEQYF. CDR3 DNA sequence: TGTGCCAGCAGCTTGGGGGACAGGGGGAACGAGCAGTACTTC.

The chain uses TRBV4-2 and TRBJ2-3; 8 bases are shared with TRBD2. The V segment lost 7 bases and the J segment 0 bases; nucleotides outside the gene matches: 9. Per the germline V gene, CDR1 is LGHNA and CDR2 is YNFKEQ. The CDR3 is made up of 16 amino acids. This chain's CDR3 is CASTLTSGRSTDTQYF. The CDR3 coding sequence is TGTGCCAGCACCCTAACTAGCGGCCGTAGCACAGATACGCAGTATTTT.

The chain links TRBV9 to TRBJ2-3, with no clear D. The CDR3 has 16 residues. V was trimmed by 1 base and J by 4 bases, leaving 16 bases between them. Germline lookup yields CDR1 SGDLS and CDR2 YYNGEE. CDR3: CASSVRGGVDADTQYF. The DNA for the CDR3 is TGTGCCAGCAGCGTACGAGGCGGAGTGGATGCAGATACGCAGTATTTT.

The chain has TRBV9 and TRBJ2-5; D is possibly TRBD1 (6 bases). CDR1 SGDLS and CDR2 YYNGEE come from the germline V gene. This CDR3 spans 15 amino acids. The germline V and J ends were trimmed by 1 base and 5 bases, with 15 bases remaining between them. CDR3 region: CASSVWGQREETQYF. CDR3 nucleotides: TGTGCCAGCAGCGTATGGGGACAAAGGGAGGAGACCCAGTACTTC.

V and J are TRBV5-6 and TRBJ2-5, with D uncertain. The germline V gene has CDR1 SGHDT and CDR2 YYEEEE. This CDR3 contains 12 residues. V lost 9 bases and J 2 bases, leaving 11 bases between the germline ends. CDR3 protein: CANLTLQETQYF. DNA of the CDR3: TGTGCCAACCTGACTCTACAAGAGACCCAGTACTTC.

V and J are TRBV2 and TRBJ2-7, with TRBD2 identical over 10 bases. With 5 bases clipped from V and 0 bases from J, the junction kept 4 bases outside the gene matches. CDR1 SNHLY and CDR2 FYNNEI come from the germline V gene. This CDR3 spans 15 amino acids. CDR3 DNA: TGTGCCAGCAGTCGACTAGCGGGCACCTCCTACGAGCAGTACTTC. Translating gives CASSRLAGTSYEQYF.

This chain joins TRBV6-6 and TRBJ2-2, with unresolved D. CDR3 length equals 13 residues. Germline values: CDR1 MNHNY, CDR2 SVGAGI (reference sequence). V was trimmed by 3 bases and J by 6 bases, leaving 8 bases between them. Here the CDR3 reads CASSYLAPGELFF. The CDR3 region has the DNA TGTGCCAGCAGTTATTTGGCCCCCGGGGAGCTGTTTTTT.

The table lists this clone with a count of one. The chain employs TRBV5-1 and TRBJ2-3; TRBD2 agrees at 9 bases. Germline CDR1 is SGHRS and CDR2 is YFSETQ. Trimming cost V 1 base and J 1 base; bases outside gene matches: 7. The CDR3 length is 17 residues. CDR3 sequence: CASSLSLREGGTDTQYF. CDR3 in DNA: TGCGCCAGCAGCTTGTCCCTGCGGGAGGGGGGCACAGATACGCAGTATTTT. The variable domain in full, with the rest retrieved from reference TRBV5-1 and TRBJ2-3, is KAGVTQTPRYLIKTRGQQVTLSCSPISGHRSVSWYQQTPGQGLQFLFEYFSETQRNKGNFPGRFSGRQFSNSRSEMNVSTLELGDSALYLCASSLSLREGGTDTQYFGPGTRLTVL.

Here the CDR3 DNA reads TGTGCCAGCAGCGTAGGATCCAGCGGCAACAATGAGCAGTTCTTC. Amino acid sequence: CASSVGSSGNNEQFF. The V gene is TRBV9, the J gene TRBJ2-1; D may be TRBD2 (5 bases). Per the germline V gene, CDR1 is SGDLS and CDR2 is YYNGEE. The CDR3 contains 15 residues. V was clipped by 0 bases and J by 5 bases, with 12 bases between them.

On this clone itself: This CDR3 is also generated by other DNA sequences in the sample. The chain uses TRBV6-5 and TRBJ2-7, with D maybe TRBD1 (5 bases). CDR3 length: 11 amino acids. V lost 5 bases to trimming and J lost 4 bases, with 6 bases between them. Germline V gives CDR1 MNHEY, CDR2 SVGAGI. Here the CDR3 DNA reads TGTGCCAGCAGTACAGGATACGAGCAGTACTTC. Encoded protein: CASSTGYEQYF.

The chain is built from TRBV11-2 and TRBJ2-3; 7 nucleotides agree with TRBD1. Trimming removed 3 bases from V and 6 bases from J; junction bases left unmatched: 12. The germline V gene encodes CDR1 SGHAT and CDR2 FQNNGV. This CDR3 is built from 16 residues. CDR3 in DNA: TGTGCCAGCAGCTTCTCGGACAGGCCCAGCGTGGATACGCAGTATTTT. Translating it yields CASSFSDRPSVDTQYF.

V and J are TRBV29-1 and TRBJ2-1; a possible D gene is TRBD2 (6 bases). With 1 base removed from V and 1 base from J, the gap between germline ends came to 11 bases. CDR1 and CDR2 from the germline V gene are SQVTM and ANQGSEA. The CDR3 length is 15 residues. The CDR3 sequence is CSVEGRGISYNEQFF. Here the CDR3 DNA reads TGCAGCGTTGAAGGGCGGGGAATTTCCTACAATGAGCAGTTCTTC.